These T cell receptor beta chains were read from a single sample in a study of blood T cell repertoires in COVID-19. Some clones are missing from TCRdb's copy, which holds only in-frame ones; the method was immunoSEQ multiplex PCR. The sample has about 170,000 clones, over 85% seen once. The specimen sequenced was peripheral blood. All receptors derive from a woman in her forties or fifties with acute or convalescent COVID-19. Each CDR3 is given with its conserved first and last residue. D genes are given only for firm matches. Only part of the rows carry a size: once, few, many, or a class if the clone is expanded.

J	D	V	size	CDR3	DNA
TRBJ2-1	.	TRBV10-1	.	CASSESLAGNNEQFF	TGCGCCAGCAGTGAGAGTCTAGCCGGCAACAATGAGCAGTTCTTC
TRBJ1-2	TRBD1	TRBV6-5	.	CASSSDRAHGYTF	TGTGCCAGCAGTTCGGACAGGGCTCATGGCTACACCTTC
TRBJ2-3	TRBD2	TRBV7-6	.	CASSSGLAGSDTQYF	TGTGCCAGCAGCTCGGGACTAGCGGGGTCAGATACGCAGTATTTT
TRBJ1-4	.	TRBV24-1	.	CATSEDSTNEKLFF	TGTGCCACCAGTGAGGACAGCACTAATGAAAAACTGTTTTTT
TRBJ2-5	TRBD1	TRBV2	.	CASSEALRDRGGEETQYF	TGTGCCAGCAGTGAAGCGCTTAGGGACAGGGGAGGGGAAGAGACCCAGTACTTC
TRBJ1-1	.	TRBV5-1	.	CASSGGGPETGEAFF	TGCGCCAGCTCCGGGGGGGGTCCCGAGACAGGCGAAGCTTTCTTT
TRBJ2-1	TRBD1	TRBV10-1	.	CASSEGDRGFNEQFF	TGCGCCAGCAGTGAAGGGGACAGGGGGTTCAATGAGCAGTTCTTC
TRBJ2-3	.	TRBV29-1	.	CSVVGDSTDTQYF	TGCAGCGTTGTGGGCGATAGCACAGATACGCAGTATTTT
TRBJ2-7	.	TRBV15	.	CATSRLTGSYEQYF	TGTGCCACCAGCAGATTAACAGGATCCTACGAGCAGTACTTC
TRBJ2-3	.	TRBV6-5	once	CASSRGDTQYF	TGTGCCAGCAGTAGGGGGGATACGCAGTATTTT
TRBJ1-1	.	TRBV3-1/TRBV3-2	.	CASSQDLGRGRTEAFF	TGTGCCAGCAGCCAAGATCTAGGCAGGGGAAGGACTGAAGCTTTCTTT
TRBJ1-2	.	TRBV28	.	CASSTQRENIRRAGYTF	TGTGCCAGCAGTACACAGAGGGAGAATATACGGCGCGCGGGCTACACCTTC
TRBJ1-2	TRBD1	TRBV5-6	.	CASSSISGTESNGYTF	TGTGCCAGCAGCTCGATCTCCGGGACAGAGTCGAATGGCTACACCTTC
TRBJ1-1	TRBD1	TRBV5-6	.	CASSPAGTGEAFF	TGTGCCAGCAGCCCAGCCGGGACAGGGGAAGCTTTCTTT
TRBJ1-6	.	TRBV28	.	CASSSPGMDSPLHF	TGTGCCAGCAGTTCCCCAGGGATGGATTCACCCCTCCACTTT
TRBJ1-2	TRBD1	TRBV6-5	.	CASRNPTGDGYTF	TGTGCCAGCAGGAACCCCACAGGGGATGGCTACACCTTC
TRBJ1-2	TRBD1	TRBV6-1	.	CASSEAGQGAGYTF	TGTGCCAGCAGTGAAGCGGGACAGGGGGCAGGGTACACCTTC
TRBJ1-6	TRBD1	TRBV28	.	CATSGQLNSPLHF	TGTGCCACCTCGGGACAGTTAAATTCACCCCTCCACTTT
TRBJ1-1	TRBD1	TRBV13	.	CASRSHRGANTEAFF	TGTGCCAGCAGGTCCCACAGGGGTGCGAACACTGAAGCTTTCTTT
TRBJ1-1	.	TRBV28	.	CASTPGELMNTEAFF	TGTGCCAGCACCCCGGGAGAGCTTATGAACACTGAAGCTTTCTTT
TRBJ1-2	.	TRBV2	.	CASSEWGHYGYTF	TGTGCCAGCAGTGAATGGGGCCACTATGGCTACACCTTC
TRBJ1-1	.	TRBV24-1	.	CATRRGMNTEAFF	TGTGCCACCCGGAGGGGAATGAACACTGAAGCTTTCTTT
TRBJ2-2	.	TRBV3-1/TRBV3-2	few	CASSLSGGGRGELFF	TGTGCCAGCAGCCTCTCTGGAGGAGGGCGCGGGGAGCTGTTTTTT
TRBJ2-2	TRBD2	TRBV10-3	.	CAISGDGGARTGELFF	TGTGCCATCAGCGGGGACGGGGGGGCCCGCACCGGGGAGCTGTTTTTT
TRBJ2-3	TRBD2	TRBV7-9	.	CASSLVVAGGPGDTQYF	TGTGCCAGCAGCTTAGTAGTGGCGGGAGGGCCTGGAGATACGCAGTATTTT
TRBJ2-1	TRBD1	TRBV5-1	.	CASSLVGQGIGSEQFF	TGCGCCAGCAGCTTGGTGGGACAGGGGATTGGAAGTGAGCAGTTCTTC
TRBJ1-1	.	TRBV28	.	CASSVELEDTEAFF	TGTGCCAGCAGCGTTGAGTTGGAGGACACTGAAGCTTTCTTT
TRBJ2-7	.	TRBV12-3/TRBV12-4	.	CASSLPQGYEQYF	TGTGCCAGCAGTTTACCGCAGGGCTACGAGCAGTACTTC
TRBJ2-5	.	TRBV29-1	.	CTALEDQETQYF	TGCACCGCCCTAGAAGATCAAGAGACCCAGTACTTC
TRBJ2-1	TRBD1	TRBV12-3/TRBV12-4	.	CASSLGQGEQFF	TGTGCCAGCAGTTTAGGACAGGGTGAGCAGTTCTTC
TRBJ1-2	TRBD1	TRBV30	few	CAWREQGAYYGYTF	TGTGCCTGGAGGGAACAGGGGGCCTACTATGGCTACACCTTC
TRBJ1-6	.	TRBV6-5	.	CASSSATARYNSPLHF	TGTGCCAGCAGTTCCGCGACAGCACGCTATAATTCACCCCTCCACTTT
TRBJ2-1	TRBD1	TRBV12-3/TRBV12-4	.	CASFTGGRNEQFF	TGTGCCAGTTTTACAGGGGGCCGTAATGAGCAGTTCTTC
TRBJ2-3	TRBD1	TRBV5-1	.	CASRYGNTGGRADTQYF	TGCGCCAGCCGGTATGGTAATACAGGGGGCAGGGCAGATACGCAGTATTTT
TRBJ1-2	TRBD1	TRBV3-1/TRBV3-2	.	CASSQGQGNYGYTF	TGTGCCAGCAGCCAAGGACAGGGGAACTATGGCTACACCTTC
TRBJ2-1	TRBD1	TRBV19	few	CASSPRDREDEQFF	TGTGCCAGTAGTCCCCGGGACAGGGAGGATGAGCAGTTCTTC
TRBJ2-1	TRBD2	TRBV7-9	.	CASSFGGLGPQEQFF	TGTGCCAGCAGCTTCGGGGGACTAGGGCCCCAGGAGCAGTTCTTC
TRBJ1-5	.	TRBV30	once	CAWSVRRGGQPQHF	TGTGCCTGGAGTGTAAGGAGGGGGGGGCAGCCCCAGCATTTT
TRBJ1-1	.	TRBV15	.	CATSRGVEDTEAFF	TGTGCCACCAGCAGAGGAGTTGAGGACACTGAAGCTTTCTTT
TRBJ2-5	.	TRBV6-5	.	CASSYSIFRGETQYF	TGTGCCAGCAGTTACTCGATTTTCAGGGGAGAGACCCAGTACTTC
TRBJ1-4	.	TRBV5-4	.	CASSSGRERTNEKLFF	TGTGCCAGCAGCTCCGGACGGGAAAGGACTAATGAAAAACTGTTTTTT
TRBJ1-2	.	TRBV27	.	CASSFLNRNVDGNYGYTF	TGTGCCAGCAGTTTCCTTAACAGGAACGTCGATGGAAACTATGGCTACACCTTC
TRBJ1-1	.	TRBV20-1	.	CSANRDTEAFF	TGCAGTGCAAACAGGGACACTGAAGCTTTCTTT
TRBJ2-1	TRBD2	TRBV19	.	CASSRRLAGYNEQFF	TGTGCCAGTAGCCGTCGACTAGCGGGCTACAATGAGCAGTTCTTC
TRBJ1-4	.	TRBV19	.	CASSEGEKLFF	TGTGCCAGTAGTGAGGGGGAGAAACTGTTTTTT
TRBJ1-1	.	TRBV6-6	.	CATRGDGNTEAFF	TGTGCCACTCGGGGGGACGGGAACACTGAAGCTTTCTTT